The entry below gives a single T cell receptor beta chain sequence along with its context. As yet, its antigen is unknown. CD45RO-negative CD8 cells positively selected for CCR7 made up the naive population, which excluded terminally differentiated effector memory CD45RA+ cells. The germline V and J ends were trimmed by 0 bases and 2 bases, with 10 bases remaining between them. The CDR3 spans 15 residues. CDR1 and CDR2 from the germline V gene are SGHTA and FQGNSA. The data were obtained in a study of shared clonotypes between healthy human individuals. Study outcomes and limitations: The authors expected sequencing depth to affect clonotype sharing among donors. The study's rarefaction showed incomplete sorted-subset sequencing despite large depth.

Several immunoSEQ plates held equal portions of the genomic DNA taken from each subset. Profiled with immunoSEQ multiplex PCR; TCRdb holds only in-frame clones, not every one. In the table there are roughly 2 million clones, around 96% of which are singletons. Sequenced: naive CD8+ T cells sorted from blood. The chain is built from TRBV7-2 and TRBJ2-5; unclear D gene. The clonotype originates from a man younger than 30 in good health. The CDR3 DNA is TGTGCCAGCAGCTTAGCTGGCGGTTTACAAGAGACCCAGTACTTC. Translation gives CASSLAGGLQETQYF. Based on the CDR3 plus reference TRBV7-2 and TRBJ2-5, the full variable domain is GAGVSQSPSNKVTEKGKDVELRCDPISGHTALYWYRQSLGQGLEFLIYFQGNSAPDKSGLPSDRFSAERTGGSVSTLTIQRTQQEDSAVYLCASSLAGGLQETQYFGPGTRLLVL.